The T cell receptor (beta chain) described here comes from a study of blood T cells in healthy people across ages. Regarding the study as a whole: The study lacked donor CMV status, which possibly confounded expanded clonotype changes. Getting older went along with TCR beta diversity per million T cells dropping roughly linearly.

The germline gives CDR1 SGHAT, CDR2 FQNNGV. There are 15 residues in the CDR3. The second PCR ran roughly 6 to 12 cycles with a sample-barcoded 5' primer and J-beta primers. Every cDNA was tagged by a template-switch adaptor with 12 random nucleotides. TCRdb redid the calling of the 5' RACE reads with MiXCR, one entry per CDR3 protein. The table shows 750,000 to 950,000 distinct CDR3 sequences, with about 53% occurring only once. As for this clonotype: The antigen remains unidentified.

The specimen was blood. The sequence came from an elderly man in good health. The chain joins TRBV11-2 to TRBJ2-5, with 7 bases fitting TRBD1. The J call is uncertain, as TRBJ2-7 better fits the DNA end. The CDR3 loop reads CASSRPDRQGSEQYF. As DNA, the CDR3 is TGTGCCAGCAGCCGCCCTGACCGACAGGGTTCCGAGCAGTACTTC.